This TCR beta chain was identified in a study of blood T cell repertoires in COVID-19. Study-wide context: COVID-19 samples, acute and convalescent, were from the United States, Italy and Spain. T cells, B-cell-depleted T cells, or PBMCs provided the cDNA or gDNA that served as material.

Original handling: Reference gene primer amplification gave estimated nucleated cell counts. Data came from immunoSEQ multiplex PCR; TCRdb stores just in-frame clones and leaves some out. V and J calls and clone size are copied from that table; D and trimming were computed from the DNA. The table has roughly 170,000 clones, around nine tenths seen once. This clone occurred once. CDR1 is MNHEY, CDR2 SMNVEV, per germline (reference sequence). V was trimmed by 6 bases and J by 3 bases, leaving 14 bases between them. The CDR3 runs 14 residues. This rearrangement joins TRBV27 to TRBJ1-2; perhaps TRBD1 as D (6 bases). Sample: peripheral blood. The source of this sequence is a man aged 35 to 55 with active or convalescent COVID-19. The CDR3 loop reads CASRRRGGDYGYTF. The CDR3 DNA follows: TGTGCCAGCAGGAGGAGAGGGGGGGACTATGGCTACACCTTC.